The 13 T cell receptor beta chains given below trace back to one sample, sequenced in a study of cytomegalovirus exposure and HLA in healthy donors. Sequencing used immunoSEQ multiplex PCR; TCRdb keeps in-frame clones, though not all of them. The table includes over 85,000 clones, 80% to 85% detected once. The specimen sequenced was PBMCs. These receptors were taken from a woman under 30 in good health and CMV-seropositive.

The chain couples TRBV2 to TRBJ1-6, with 11 bases lining up with TRBD1. The V and J ends lost 7 bases and 0 bases, in that order; junction bases with no gene match: 11. Germline CDR1 and CDR2: SNHLY and FYNNEI. This CDR3 comprises 19 residues. The CDR3 coding sequence is TGTGCCAGCATAGGACAGGGGGCGAAGCAGAGCTCCTATAATTCACCCCTCCACTTT. It specifies CASIGQGAKQSSYNSPLHF.

The CDR3 DNA reads TGCGCCAGCAGCCAAGACGGGGGGGCCATGTGGCAAGAGACCCAGTACTTC. Protein product: CASSQDGGAMWQETQYF. The chain combines TRBV4-1 with TRBJ2-5; 8 nucleotides agree with TRBD2. CDR1 and CDR2 (germline): MGHRA, YSYEKL. The CDR3 runs 17 residues. After removal of 0 bases from V and 2 bases from J, the junction contained 8 bases not matched to a gene.

In its sample, this clone was seen once. The V and J genes are TRBV4-1 and TRBJ2-7; D unresolved. Trimming cost V 4 bases and J 0 bases, with 16 bases left between them. Germline V gene sequence: CDR1 MGHRA, CDR2 YSYEKL. This CDR3 region has 16 residues. CDR3 sequence: CASSLEELPSSYEQYF. CDR3 DNA: TGCGCCAGCAGCCTCGAGGAACTGCCGAGCTCCTACGAGCAGTACTTC.

In its sample, this clone was seen once. This chain joins TRBV7-2 and TRBJ2-3; D might be TRBD2 (6 bases). The CDR3 loop spans 15 amino acids. From germline, CDR1 is SGHTA and CDR2 FQGNSA. V gave up 5 bases and J gave up 1 base, with 13 bases separating them. DNA of the CDR3: TGTGCCAGCAGCCCCCCCGGCGGGGGCACAGATACGCAGTATTTT. It yields the protein CASSPPGGGTDTQYF.

This clone was seen once. The chain employs TRBV30 and TRBJ2-5; 10 bases agree with TRBD2. With 3 bases clipped from V and 3 bases from J, the junction kept 7 bases outside the gene matches. The germline CDR1 and CDR2 sequences are GTSNPN and SVGIG (reference sequence). This CDR3 contains 15 residues. CDR3 nucleotides: TGTGCCTGGAGGACCGGACTAGCGGAGAAAGAGACCCAGTACTTC. It codes for CAWRTGLAEKETQYF.

This rearrangement joins TRBV5-6 to TRBJ2-2; D gene ambiguous. The germline gives CDR1 SGHDT, CDR2 YYEEEE. This CDR3 has 15 residues. V lost 0 bases and J 8 bases, leaving 14 bases between the germline ends. The CDR3 loop reads CASSLVKAIGGELFF. The CDR3 nucleotides read TGTGCCAGCAGCTTGGTGAAGGCCATCGGGGGGGAGCTGTTTTTT.

The rearrangement joins TRBV11-2 to TRBJ2-3; maybe TRBD2 (7 bases). V was cut by 4 bases and J by 2 bases, with 16 bases left in between. The CDR3 spans 16 residues. The germline gives CDR1 SGHAT, CDR2 FQNNGV. DNA for the CDR3: TGTGCCAGCAGCTCCCTGGCGGGGGCGCCCACAGATACGCAGTATTTT. Amino acid sequence: CASSSLAGAPTDTQYF.

This sequence joins TRBV30 and TRBJ1-6; the D gene is possibly TRBD1 (6 bases). Germline values: CDR1 GTSNPN, CDR2 SVGIG (reference sequence). The CDR3 is made up of 12 amino acids. The ends were cut back, 5 bases at V and 7 bases at J, with 9 bases in the middle. The CDR3: CAWDRPNSPLHF. CDR3 nucleotide sequence: TGTGCCTGGGACAGGCCGAATTCACCCCTCCACTTT.

The chain couples TRBV5-1 to TRBJ2-1; 7 bases map to TRBD1. CDR1 is SGHRS and CDR2 is YFSETQ in the germline V gene. The J segment lost 9 bases and the V segment lost 0 bases, leaving 9 bases of the junction unmatched. The CDR3 contains 15 residues. The CDR3 spells CASSLVKGASVEQFF. CDR3 in DNA: TGCGCCAGCAGCTTGGTAAAGGGGGCCAGTGTTGAGCAGTTCTTC.

The V call is TRBV9, the J call TRBJ1-4; D is undetermined. The CDR3 is made up of 14 amino acids. The V end was cut by 6 bases, the J end by 7 bases, with 16 bases between. CDR1 is SGDLS, CDR2 YYNGEE, per germline. This CDR3 reads CASTPVASGEKLFF. CDR3 in DNA: TGTGCCAGCACCCCAGTCGCTAGTGGTGAAAAACTGTTTTTT.

This chain links TRBV28 with TRBJ2-7; 7 bases are a match to TRBD1. Germline V gene data show CDR1 as MDHEN and CDR2 as SYDVKM. After removal of 7 bases from V and 5 bases from J, the junction contained 11 bases not matched to a gene. This CDR3 has 14 amino acids. DNA for the CDR3: TGTGCCAGCACCCTTCCCGACAGGGACAACGAGCAGTACTTC. This encodes CASTLPDRDNEQYF.

The count of this clone is one. This sequence joins TRBV29-1 and TRBJ2-1; the D gene is possibly TRBD1 (8 bases). Trimming took 6 bases from V and 0 from J, leaving 18 bases between them. This CDR3 spans 16 amino acids. The germline V gene encodes CDR1 SQVTM and CDR2 ANQGSEA. The CDR3 loop is CSVGGTGLSSYNEQFF. As DNA, the CDR3 is TGCAGCGTGGGAGGGACAGGCCTGAGCTCCTACAATGAGCAGTTCTTC.

This chain connects TRBV5-1 to TRBJ2-3; TRBD1 is a possible D gene (6 bases). Germline lookup yields CDR1 SGHRS and CDR2 YFSETQ. Trimming cost V 0 bases and J 3 bases, with 8 bases left between them. The CDR3 sequence is 14 residues long. The DNA for the CDR3 is TGCGCCAGCAGCTTGGAAAGGGGGACAGATACGCAGTATTTT. It encodes CASSLERGTDTQYF.